This T cell receptor beta chain was profiled in a study of beta chain features in type 1 diabetes. TCRB transcripts that were expressed got sequenced, as all of the isolated RNA had been reverse transcribed. The table came from immunoSEQ multiplex PCR; TCRdb's copy has only in-frame clones and leaves some out. The sample yields 250,000 to 350,000 clones, about 15% seen once. With regard to this clone: The antigen remains undetermined.

Study-wide findings and caveats: In every one of the four CD4+ subsets, TCRB CDR3s were moderately but significantly shorter in Type 1 diabetes patients. More deletions and fewer insertions at VDJ junctions were found in patients with type 1 diabetes.

The sample was naive CD4+ T cells from blood. This clonotype originated in a man aged 18 to 29 with type 1 diabetes.

CDR3 protein: CASSGQGSLNEQYF. Written as DNA, the CDR3 is TGTGCCAGCAGCGGACAGGGTAGTCTTAACGAGCAGTACTTC. V is TRBV2 and J is TRBJ2-7; TRBD1 matches at 8 bases. Germline loops: CDR1 SNHLY, CDR2 FYNNEI. V was pared by 6 bases and J by 5 bases, with 9 bases of the junction left unmatched. CDR3 length: 14 amino acids.